Below, 25 T cell receptor beta chains from the same sample are listed, as sequenced in a study of T cell responses to AZD1222 COVID-19 vaccine. This table comes from immunoSEQ multiplex PCR, and its TCRdb copy is limited to in-frame clones, with some not included. This table holds more than 150,000 clones, around 92% found once. The sample here was peripheral blood, taken on day 0 of AZD1222 vaccination. The receptor set was obtained from an adult in good health.

This chain connects TRBV6-4 to TRBJ2-7, with unresolved D. The CDR3 spans 15 residues. CDR1 and CDR2 (germline): MRHNA, SNTAGT. The V gene lost 0 bases and the J gene lost 5 bases, with 14 bases spanning the gap. This chain's CDR3 is CASSDSASPGHEQYF. CDR3 DNA: TGTGCCAGCAGTGACTCGGCCTCCCCCGGACACGAGCAGTACTTC.

V is TRBV9 and J is TRBJ1-1; 7 nucleotides agree with TRBD1. CDR1 SGDLS and CDR2 YYNGEE come from the germline V gene. The CDR3 runs to 12 residues. With V trimmed by 4 bases and J by 7 bases, 4 bases remained unmatched. CDR3 region: CASSIRDSEAFF. CDR3 bases: TGTGCCAGCAGCATCCGGGACAGTGAAGCTTTCTTT. The full variable domain, its missing parts supplied by reference TRBV9 and TRBJ1-1, is DSGVTQTPKHLITATGQRVTLRCSPRSGDLSVYWYQQSLDQGLQFLIQYYNGEERAKGNILERFSAQQFPDLHSELNLSSLELGDSALYFCASSIRDSEAFFGQGTRLTVV.

This CDR3 is CASSQQLAGGANTGELFF. In DNA form, the CDR3 reads TGCGCCAGCAGCCAACAACTAGCGGGGGGCGCGAACACCGGGGAGCTGTTTTTT. The chain has TRBV4-3 and TRBJ2-2; 12 bases are a match to TRBD2. There are 18 residues in the CDR3. Per the germline V gene, CDR1 is LGHNA and CDR2 is YSLEER. V dropped 2 bases and J dropped 0; count of bases not matched to a gene: 4.

This chain uses TRBV3-1 (or the pseudogene TRBV3-2) with TRBJ2-7; tentative D call: TRBD2 (5 bases). V gave up 4 bases and J gave up 6 bases, with 10 bases separating them. The CDR3 is 12 residues long. CDR1 and CDR2 from the germline V gene are LGHDT and YNNKEL (reference sequence). CDR3 DNA sequence: TGTGCCAGCAGCCCCGGACTGGGCGAGCAGTACTTC. This encodes CASSPGLGEQYF.

The V gene is TRBV5-8, the J gene TRBJ2-5; 9 nucleotides align to TRBD1. The CDR3 extends over 15 amino acids. The ends lost 6 bases at V and 5 bases at J; junction bases unmatched: 11. The germline CDR1 and CDR2 sequences are SGHTS and YDEGEE. The CDR3 spells CASTKAGQGFETQYF. CDR3 DNA: TGTGCCAGCACCAAGGCGGGACAGGGTTTTGAGACCCAGTACTTC.

This clone showed up just a few times. Within the sample, other DNA sequences also encode this same CDR3. This chain uses TRBV6-4 with TRBJ1-1; D call uncertain. V lost 4 bases and J 1 base, leaving 10 bases between the germline ends. From germline, CDR1 is MRHNA and CDR2 SNTAGT. This CDR3 has 14 amino acids. The CDR3, as DNA: TGTGCCAGCAGTGCCTCCCCAGGGAACACTGAAGCTTTCTTT. Protein: CASSASPGNTEAFF.

The chain uses TRBV7-2 and TRBJ1-4; D remains ambiguous. V gave up 7 bases and J gave up 8 bases, with 17 bases separating them. The CDR3 is 14 amino acids. Germline V gives CDR1 SGHTA, CDR2 FQGNSA. This chain's CDR3 is CASTPPGREEKLFF. CDR3 DNA sequence: TGTGCCAGCACCCCGCCGGGGAGGGAGGAAAAACTGTTTTTT.

The rearrangement uses TRBV2 and TRBJ2-4, with unresolved D. V was cut by 9 bases and J by 2 bases, with 17 bases left in between. CDR1 is SNHLY and CDR2 is FYNNEI in the germline V gene. CDR3 size: 15 residues. CDR3 coding DNA: TGTGCCAGTGAAGCATATGGTGGTTCCAAAAACATTCAGTACTTC. As protein: CASEAYGGSKNIQYF.

The V gene is TRBV10-3, the J gene TRBJ1-5; D not certain. The V end lost 2 bases, the J end lost 1 base, and 6 bases lay between the germline ends. The length of the CDR3 is 14 residues. The germline CDR1 and CDR2 sequences are ENHRY and SYGVKD. The chain's CDR3 is CAISEGGSNQPQHF. The DNA for the CDR3 is TGTGCCATCAGTGAGGGTGGAAGCAATCAGCCCCAGCATTTT.

The V gene is TRBV27, the J gene TRBJ1-6; D ambiguous. The V gene's germline CDR1 is MNHEY and CDR2 SMNVEV (reference sequence). V dropped 3 bases and J dropped 1 base, with 7 bases sitting between them. The CDR3 consists of 15 residues. CDR3 nucleotides: TGTGCCAGCAGTTTTGATCCGTCCTATAATTCACCCCTCCACTTT. Amino acids: CASSFDPSYNSPLHF.

The rearrangement links TRBV5-4 to TRBJ2-1; tentative D call: TRBD2 (5 bases). Deletions cut 3 bases from V and 4 bases from J, with 5 bases between. CDR3 length equals 12 residues. Germline V gene data show CDR1 as SGHNT and CDR2 as YYREEE (reference sequence). The chain's CDR3 is CASSSGYNEQFF. CDR3 coding DNA: TGTGCCAGCAGCTCGGGGTACAATGAGCAGTTCTTC.

The V call is TRBV7-2, the J call TRBJ1-2; tentative D call: TRBD1 (6 bases). The germline CDR1 and CDR2 sequences are SGHTA and FQGNSA. V lost 0 bases, J lost 3 bases, and 11 bases lay in between. The CDR3 length is 15 residues. This CDR3 reads CASSLAVTGDYGYTF. In nucleotides, the CDR3 is TGTGCCAGCAGCTTAGCCGTGACAGGTGACTATGGCTACACCTTC.

The rearrangement uses TRBV7-9 and TRBJ1-2; D gene uncertain. The ends were cut back, 5 bases at V and 3 bases at J, with 13 bases in the middle. Germline CDR1 and CDR2: SEHNR and FQNEAQ (reference sequence). The CDR3 is 14 amino acids. CDR3 sequence (DNA): TGTGCCAGCAGCCCCAGTACCTCGGACTATGGCTACACCTTC. It specifies CASSPSTSDYGYTF.

The chain couples TRBV5-5 to TRBJ2-1, with TRBD2 matching over 7 bases. The CDR3 runs to 15 residues. In germline, CDR1 is SGHKS, CDR2 YYEKEE (reference sequence). V trimming: 2 bases; J trimming: 9 bases; junction bases outside the gene matches: 11. CDR3 sequence (DNA): TGTGCCAGCAGCTTATACGGGGGAGGGCCAGTTGAGCAGTTCTTC. Translating it yields CASSLYGGGPVEQFF.

The chain employs TRBV7-7 and TRBJ1-5; D gene ambiguous. This CDR3 comprises 15 residues. Per germline, CDR1 SSHAT and CDR2 FNYEAQ (reference sequence). V lost 3 bases, J lost 2 bases, and 11 bases lay in between. CDR3 in DNA: TGTGCCAGCAGCTTTTTTAGGTACCGCAATCAGCCCCAGCATTTT. Encoded protein: CASSFFRYRNQPQHF.

The V and J genes are TRBV9 and TRBJ2-2; D perhaps matches TRBD2 (5 bases). The CDR3 covers 17 residues. The ends were cut back, 1 base at V and 6 bases at J, with 19 bases in the middle. Germline CDR1 and CDR2: SGDLS and YYNGEE. CDR3 in DNA: TGTGCCAGCAGCGTAAGGTCGGGATCTATGGGGTCCGGGGAGCTGTTTTTT. Its translation is CASSVRSGSMGSGELFF.

The rearrangement links TRBV30 to TRBJ2-7; possibly TRBD1 for D (6 bases). V gave up 3 bases and J gave up 1 base, with 16 bases separating them. CDR3 length: 15 residues. CDR1 GTSNPN and CDR2 SVGIG come from the germline V gene (reference sequence). The CDR3 DNA reads TGTGCCTGGAGACCCGGGACAACCCATTCCTACGAGCAGTACTTC. Amino acids: CAWRPGTTHSYEQYF.

V and J are TRBV9 and TRBJ2-1; D may be TRBD1 (6 bases). Germline V gives CDR1 SGDLS, CDR2 YYNGEE. This CDR3 is 13 amino acids long. V lost 4 bases, J lost 8 bases, and 13 bases lay in between. The CDR3 coding sequence is TGTGCCAGCAGCTTATACAGGGCCGATGAGCAGTTCTTC. It is translated as CASSLYRADEQFF.

J is TRBJ1-6 and V is TRBV2; tentative D call: TRBD1 (5 bases). This CDR3 is 17 amino acids long. V lost 4 bases to trimming and J lost 0 bases, with 13 bases between them. Germline V lookup: CDR1 SNHLY, CDR2 FYNNEI. This chain's CDR3 is CASSAQGSNSYNSPLHF. CDR3 sequence (DNA): TGTGCCAGCAGTGCCCAGGGCTCGAACTCCTATAATTCACCCCTCCACTTT.

J is TRBJ1-1 and V is TRBV19; D might be TRBD1 (5 bases). CDR1 and CDR2 (germline): LNHDA, SQIVND (reference sequence). V gave up 6 bases and J gave up 4 bases, with 30 bases separating them. The CDR3 contains 19 residues. This CDR3 reads CASSLLGGTARGGATEAFF. The CDR3 region has the DNA TGTGCCAGTAGCCTGCTCGGGGGGACTGCTCGTGGAGGGGCCACTGAAGCTTTCTTT.

The chain carries TRBV27 and TRBJ2-2, with TRBD2 matching 11 bases. CDR3 length equals 17 residues. Germline V gene sequence: CDR1 MNHEY, CDR2 SMNVEV (reference sequence). Trimming cost V 6 bases and J 5 bases; bases outside gene matches: 11. The CDR3 protein is CASSSTSGEARTGELFF. For the CDR3, the DNA is TGTGCCAGCAGCTCGACTAGCGGGGAGGCCCGAACCGGGGAGCTGTTTTTT.

The chain links TRBV2 to TRBJ1-5; D is undetermined. V gave up 4 bases and J gave up 3 bases, with 7 bases separating them. The V gene's germline CDR1 is SNHLY and CDR2 FYNNEI. The CDR3 has 13 residues. CDR3 in amino acids: CASSGPHNQPQHF. The CDR3 bases are TGTGCCAGCAGTGGTCCCCACAATCAGCCCCAGCATTTT.

The chain joins TRBV3-1 (or the pseudogene TRBV3-2) to TRBJ1-1; D is uncertain. V was pared by 3 bases and J by 0 bases, with 8 bases between. The CDR3 has 14 residues. From germline, CDR1 is LGHDT and CDR2 YNNKEL (reference sequence). The CDR3 DNA follows: TGTGCCAGCAGCCAGGTCCACATGAACACTGAAGCTTTCTTT. It yields the protein CASSQVHMNTEAFF.

The sample holds one count of this clone. The gene calls are TRBV14 and TRBJ1-1, with unresolved D. Trimming took 0 bases from V and 7 from J, leaving 12 bases between them. The CDR3 runs 14 residues. Germline CDR1 reads SGHDN; CDR2 reads FVKESK. The CDR3: CASSQDVAPNEAFF. The CDR3 nucleotides are TGTGCCAGCAGCCAAGATGTAGCACCAAATGAAGCTTTCTTT.

The CDR3 sequence: CASSLGLAGAYEQYF. CDR3 DNA: TGTGCCAGCAGCTTGGGGCTAGCGGGAGCCTACGAGCAGTACTTC. V is TRBV5-5 and J is TRBJ2-7, with 10 bases matching TRBD2. Germline CDR1 is SGHKS and CDR2 is YYEKEE (reference sequence). The CDR3 is 15 amino acids. V lost 0 bases to trimming and J lost 2 bases; unmatched junction nucleotides: 2.